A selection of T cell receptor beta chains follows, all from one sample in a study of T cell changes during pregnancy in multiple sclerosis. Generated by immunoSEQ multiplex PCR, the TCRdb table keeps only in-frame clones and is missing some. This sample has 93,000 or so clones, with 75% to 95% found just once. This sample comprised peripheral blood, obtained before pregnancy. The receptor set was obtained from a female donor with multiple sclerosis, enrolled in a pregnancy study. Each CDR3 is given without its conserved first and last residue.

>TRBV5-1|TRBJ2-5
ASSGQGGETQY
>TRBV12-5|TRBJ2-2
ASGLARSRGGGELF
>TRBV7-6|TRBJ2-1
ASSLDTSGLNEQF
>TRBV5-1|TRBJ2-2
ASSLGLAGVVSGELF
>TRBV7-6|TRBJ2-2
ASSSPRLAGNTGELF
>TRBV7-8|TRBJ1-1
ASSLARLPGGTEAF
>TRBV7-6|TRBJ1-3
ASSLAGDRGNTIY
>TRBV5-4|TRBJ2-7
ASSSRGGYEQY
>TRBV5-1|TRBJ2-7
ASSPSGGYEQY
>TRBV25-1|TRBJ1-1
ATENSGKNMNTEAF
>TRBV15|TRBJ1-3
ATSRVRVGGNTIY
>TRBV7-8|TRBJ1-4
ASSLEQGASEKLF
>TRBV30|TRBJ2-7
AWSGGRIGGSYEQY
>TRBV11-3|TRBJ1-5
ASRGRGNVCNQPQH
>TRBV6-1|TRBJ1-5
ASSEASRNQPQH
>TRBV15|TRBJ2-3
ATQGRDTQY
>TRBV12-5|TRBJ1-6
ASGFRLRTGGSPLH
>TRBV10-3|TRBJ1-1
AITRGALNTEAF
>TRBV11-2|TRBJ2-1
ASSLRLAGGPSYNEQF
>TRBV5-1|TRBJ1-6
ASSLVAENSPLH
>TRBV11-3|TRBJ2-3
ASSPQGSTDTQY
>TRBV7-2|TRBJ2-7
ASSPGLVPYEQY
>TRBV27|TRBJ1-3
ASRNWGEGNTIY
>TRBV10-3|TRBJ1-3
AISGQGAGNTIY
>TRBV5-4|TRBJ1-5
ASSPGPGTAQPQH
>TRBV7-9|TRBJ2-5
ASSLAGAPQETQY
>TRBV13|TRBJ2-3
ASSLAGGSTDTQY
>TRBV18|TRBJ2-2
ASSPLQGKELF
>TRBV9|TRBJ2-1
ASSVGKGVSSYNEQF
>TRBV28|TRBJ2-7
ASRPDSYEQY
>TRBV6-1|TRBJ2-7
ASSQRAMSSYEQY
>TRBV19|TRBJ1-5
ASSIQGSYSNQPQH
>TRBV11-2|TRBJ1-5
ASSRDIGENQPQH
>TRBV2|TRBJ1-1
ASSILGTENTEAF
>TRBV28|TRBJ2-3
ASSYGQFTDTQY
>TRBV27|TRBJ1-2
ASSSGQLTPGYT
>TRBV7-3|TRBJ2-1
ASSPSDLTSGGLRNYNEQF
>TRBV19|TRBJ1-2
ASNLKTGSARGYT
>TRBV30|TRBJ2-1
AHGGASGWRGEQF
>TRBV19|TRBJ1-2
ASSSPDSYTNYGYT
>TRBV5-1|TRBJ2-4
ASSLALGTGGAKNIQY
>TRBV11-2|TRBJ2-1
ASSPGTRFNEQF
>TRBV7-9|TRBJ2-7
ASSLGTGAGGYEQY
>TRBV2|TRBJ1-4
ASSPRVGGEKLF
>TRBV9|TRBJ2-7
ASSFSGGYEQY
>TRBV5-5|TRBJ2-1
ASSSPGTGAYNEQF
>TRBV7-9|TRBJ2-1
ASTPGQRGFNEQF
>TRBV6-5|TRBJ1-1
ASSSQGGTEAF
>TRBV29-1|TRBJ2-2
SVVGHLNTGELF
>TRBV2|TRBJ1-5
ASSEEQGRLGQPQH
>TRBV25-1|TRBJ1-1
ASSEWGRGSTEAF
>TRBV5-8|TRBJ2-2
ASRPGLAGSAGELF
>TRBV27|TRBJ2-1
ASSSAGPNEQF
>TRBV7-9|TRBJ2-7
ASSLAGRGGAPYEQY
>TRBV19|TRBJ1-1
ASSADRAVEAF
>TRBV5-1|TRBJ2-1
ASSGRDRGAYNEQF
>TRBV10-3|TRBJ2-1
AIRDSRGRNEQF
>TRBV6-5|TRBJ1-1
ASSYSRAVNTEAF
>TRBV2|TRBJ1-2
ASSLMGRGLENNYGYT
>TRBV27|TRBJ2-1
ASSKRPYDNEQF